The sequence of this TCR beta chain was determined in a study of blood T cell repertoires in COVID-19. The overall study: Samples of COVID-19 (acute and convalescent) were obtained from the United States, Italy and Spain.

CDR1 and CDR2 (germline): SNHLY, FYNNEI. This CDR3 region has 13 residues. V lost 4 bases to trimming and J lost 11 bases, with 15 bases between them. The assay was immunoSEQ multiplex PCR, and TCRdb's table has in-frame clones only and misses some. The sample includes a few hundred thousand clones, about 80% seen only once; the top ten take about 3.4%. This clonotype was sampled from a man aged 50-59 years who had recovered from COVID-19. The chain uses TRBV2 and TRBJ1-5; D is possibly TRBD1 (5 bases). The sample was PBMCs or T cells enriched from blood (not recorded which). CDR3: CASSGTPRMAQHF. In nucleotides, the CDR3 is TGTGCCAGCAGTGGGACACCCAGAATGGCCCAGCATTTT.